The present TCR beta chain was sequenced within a study of T cell responses to AZD1222 COVID-19 vaccine. Study-wide results and caveats: Only 6 or 7 AZD1222 recipients tested seropositive at baseline.

As for this clone: What it recognizes is unknown.

The table came from immunoSEQ multiplex PCR; TCRdb's copy has only in-frame clones and leaves some out. The sample has about 150,000 clones, about 93% seen once. The CDR3 loop spans 11 amino acids. The germline CDR1 and CDR2 sequences are SGHTA and FQGNSA. Trimming removed 6 bases at V and 2 bases at J, with 4 bases between. The material sequenced was peripheral blood, taken on day 0 of AZD1222 vaccination. The TCR comes from an adult in good health. J is TRBJ2-5 and V is TRBV7-2; D is unclear. The CDR3 here is CASSNQETQYF. The CDR3 nucleotides are TGTGCCAGCAGTAATCAAGAGACCCAGTACTTC.